The 26 T cell receptor beta chains listed next were all sequenced from one sample in a study of T cell responses to AZD1222 COVID-19 vaccine. TCRdb's copy holds only in-frame clones and misses some; the assay was immunoSEQ multiplex PCR. The table shows about 140,000 clones, with about 90% occurring only once. The sample here was peripheral blood, taken 28 days after the second dose of the MenACWY control vaccine. The receptor set was obtained from an adult who received the MenACWY meningococcal vaccine as a control.

The chain carries TRBV6-6 and TRBJ2-5; a weak D match, TRBD1 (6 bases). The CDR3 extends over 13 amino acids. With 7 bases removed from V and 5 bases from J, the gap between germline ends came to 14 bases. The germline V gene has CDR1 MNHNY and CDR2 SVGAGI (reference sequence). CDR3 DNA: TGTGCCAGCATCAACAGGGTCGGGGAGACCCAGTACTTC. Its translation: CASINRVGETQYF.

This sequence joins TRBV4-3 and TRBJ1-4, with unresolved D. The V gene lost 1 base and the J gene lost 7 bases, with 16 bases spanning the gap. The CDR3 spans 16 residues. Germline lookup yields CDR1 LGHNA and CDR2 YSLEER. The DNA for the CDR3 is TGCGCCAGCAGCCAAGCCCCGGGGTTGGCCTCTGAAAAACTGTTTTTT. Translation gives CASSQAPGLASEKLFF.

V and J are TRBV7-2 and TRBJ2-5; no clear D gene. Germline V gene sequence: CDR1 SGHTA, CDR2 FQGNSA. The CDR3 contains 17 residues. Between the trimmed V and J ends, which lost 1 base and 2 bases, there was a span of 17 bases. CDR3 nucleotide sequence: TGTGCCAGCAGCTTAGTCCGAGGAGTGGGCAGGCAAGAGACCCAGTACTTC. This gives the protein CASSLVRGVGRQETQYF.

Notes on this clone: A read error may produce the germline difference seen at one junction end. The rearrangement joins TRBV14 to TRBJ2-1; a possible D gene is TRBD2 (7 bases). In germline, CDR1 is SGHDN, CDR2 FVKESK. This CDR3 is 12 amino acids long. The CDR3 here is CASSQPWGGPIF. The CDR3 DNA is TGTGCCAGCAGCCAACCTTGGGGGGGGCCTATCTTC.

The rearrangement joins TRBV7-9 to TRBJ1-3, with D possibly TRBD1 on 6 matching bases. Per germline, CDR1 SEHNR and CDR2 FQNEAQ (reference sequence). The CDR3 runs 14 residues. V was shortened by 5 bases and J by 1 base, with 9 bases between the two germline ends. The CDR3 DNA reads as TGTGCCAGCAGCCCCAGGGGATCTGGAAACACCATATATTTT. It yields the protein CASSPRGSGNTIYF.

V usage is TRBV28 and J usage is TRBJ2-2; D is perhaps TRBD2 (6 bases). V dropped 6 bases and J dropped 4 bases, with 18 bases sitting between them. Germline assignment: CDR1 MDHEN and CDR2 SYDVKM. The CDR3 sequence is 16 residues long. As DNA, the CDR3 is TGTGCCAGCAGCCACCCGGGTGGTAGCGGCACCGGGGAGCTGTTTTTT. Translating gives CASSHPGGSGTGELFF.

The chain links TRBV19 to TRBJ2-3; 12 positions agree with TRBD2. The CDR3 extends over 16 amino acids. CDR1 and CDR2 (germline): LNHDA, SQIVND (reference sequence). J was trimmed by 1 base and V by 5 bases; bases with no gene match: 4. CDR3 DNA: TGTGCCAGTAGTTCTGGACTAGCGGGACGCACAGATACGCAGTATTTT. Encoded protein: CASSSGLAGRTDTQYF.

The genes are TRBV5-4 and TRBJ2-3; TRBD2 matches 7 bases. V trimming: 4 bases; J trimming: 4 bases; junction bases outside the gene matches: 15. Germline CDR1 and CDR2: SGHNT and YYREEE (reference sequence). This CDR3 is built from 17 residues. CDR3 in amino acids: CASSTPMIGGSADTQYF. CDR3 in DNA: TGTGCCAGCAGCACCCCCATGATCGGCGGGAGTGCAGATACGCAGTATTTT.

The chain links TRBV15 to TRBJ2-5, with D uncertain. From germline, CDR1 is LNHNV and CDR2 YYDKDF (reference sequence). V shed 1 base and J shed 0 bases, with 9 bases lying between them. The CDR3 covers 15 residues. CDR3 DNA sequence: TGTGCCACCAGCAGAGGAACCCATGACCAAGAGACCCAGTACTTC. Its protein is CATSRGTHDQETQYF.

The chain joins TRBV7-6 to TRBJ2-7; D is ambiguous. This CDR3 is 14 amino acids long. Trimming pared 5 bases from V and 0 bases from J, leaving 11 bases between. Germline assignment: CDR1 SGHVS and CDR2 FNYEAQ. The CDR3 region is CASSPAPASYEQYF. The DNA of the CDR3 is TGTGCCAGCAGCCCGGCCCCAGCCTCCTACGAGCAGTACTTC.

The chain employs TRBV19 and TRBJ2-7, with a possible D match to TRBD1 (7 bases). Trimming cost V 7 bases and J 3 bases, with 16 bases left between them. From germline, CDR1 is LNHDA and CDR2 SQIVND (reference sequence). This CDR3 spans 14 amino acids. Here the CDR3 reads CASTPPGGGYEQYF. CDR3 bases: TGTGCCAGTACCCCCCCAGGGGGAGGCTACGAGCAGTACTTC.

The chain combines TRBV7-6 with TRBJ1-5, with 8 bases that match TRBD1. Trimming cost V 4 bases and J 3 bases; bases outside gene matches: 5. CDR1 and CDR2 (germline): SGHVS, FNYEAQ. There are 15 residues in the CDR3. The CDR3 nucleotides are TGTGCCAGCAGCTCTACAGGGGGATCCAATCAGCCCCAGCATTTT. Protein sequence: CASSSTGGSNQPQHF.

The chain employs TRBV4-1 and TRBJ2-3; 10 bases map to TRBD2. The germline V gene has CDR1 MGHRA and CDR2 YSYEKL. The CDR3 has 17 residues. V was pared by 0 bases and J by 0 bases, with 3 bases of the junction left unmatched. In nucleotides, the CDR3 is TGCGCCAGCAGCCAAGATGGACTAGCGGTTAGCACAGATACGCAGTATTTT. Protein: CASSQDGLAVSTDTQYF.

The rearrangement joins TRBV5-1 to TRBJ2-2; D is perhaps TRBD1 (5 bases). The CDR3 sequence is 15 residues long. V was shortened by 3 bases and J by 5 bases, with 14 bases between the two germline ends. CDR1 is SGHRS, CDR2 YFSETQ, per germline. The CDR3 sequence: CASSWGGHGTGELFF. The CDR3 DNA reads as TGCGCCAGCAGCTGGGGCGGACACGGGACCGGGGAGCTGTTTTTT.

The rearrangement links TRBV7-3 to TRBJ1-1; D is possibly TRBD1 (5 bases). Germline CDR1 SGHTA, CDR2 FQGTGA. This CDR3 region has 16 residues. Trimming left V 5 bases short and J 4 bases short, with 20 bases between. The CDR3 loop is CASSLGLNSGGTEAFF. The CDR3 nucleotides are TGTGCCAGCAGCCTGGGGCTCAACTCTGGGGGCACTGAAGCTTTCTTT.

The V and J genes are TRBV11-3 and TRBJ2-3; maybe TRBD2 (6 bases). This CDR3 has 14 residues. CDR1 is SGHNT and CDR2 is YENEEA in the germline V gene. The V and J ends lost 1 base and 6 bases respectively, with 11 bases between them. The CDR3: CASSLGASADTQYF. For the CDR3, the DNA is TGTGCCAGCAGCTTAGGTGCTAGCGCCGATACGCAGTATTTT.

The J gene is TRBJ1-5, the V gene TRBV27, with D unclear. This CDR3 has 13 amino acids. The germline V gene encodes CDR1 MNHEY and CDR2 SMNVEV (reference sequence). V lost 4 bases to trimming and J lost 3 bases, with 7 bases between them. In DNA, the CDR3 is TGTGCCAGCAGTTCTGGGCACAATCAGCCCCAGCATTTT. Translating it yields CASSSGHNQPQHF.

The rearrangement links TRBV6-1 to TRBJ1-4; a weak D match, TRBD1 (5 bases). V gave up 1 base and J gave up 8 bases, with 14 bases separating them. This CDR3 has 15 residues. Germline assignment: CDR1 MNHNS and CDR2 SASEGT. In DNA form, the CDR3 reads TGTGCCAGCAGTGAAGTGCTCCCGGGGGTAGAAAAACTGTTTTTT. As protein: CASSEVLPGVEKLFF.

The CDR3 sequence: CASSQGTARGGELFF. Written as DNA, the CDR3 is TGTGCCAGCAGCCAAGGGACAGCCAGGGGCGGGGAGCTGTTTTTT. V usage is TRBV3-1 (or the pseudogene TRBV3-2) and J usage is TRBJ2-2; maybe TRBD1 (6 bases). The germline V and J ends were trimmed by 1 base and 7 bases, with 13 bases remaining between them. This CDR3 spans 15 amino acids. CDR1 is LGHDT, CDR2 YNNKEL, per germline (reference sequence).

The chain carries TRBV4-3 and TRBJ1-5; D perhaps matches TRBD1 (5 bases). The CDR3 is made up of 15 amino acids. Germline V gene sequence: CDR1 LGHNA, CDR2 YSLEER. Trimming removed 0 bases from V and 3 bases from J, with 9 bases in between. Here the CDR3 reads CASSQEWDDNQPQHF. In DNA form, the CDR3 reads TGCGCCAGCAGCCAAGAATGGGACGACAATCAGCCCCAGCATTTT.

V is TRBV12-5 and J is TRBJ1-3; maybe TRBD1 (5 bases). The CDR3 extends over 13 amino acids. CDR1 and CDR2 (germline): LGHNT, FRNRAP. V was clipped by 6 bases and J by 0 bases, with 6 bases between them. As DNA, the CDR3 is TGTGCTAGTGGGACAGACTCTGGAAACACCATATATTTT. As protein: CASGTDSGNTIYF.

The genes are TRBV6-5 and TRBJ1-1; maybe TRBD1 (6 bases). The CDR3 is 15 residues long. Trimming took off 5 bases at V and 0 bases at J, with 13 bases between the two ends. The V gene's germline CDR1 is MNHEY and CDR2 SVGAGI. The CDR3 DNA sequence: TGTGCCAGCAGTAACCCAGGGGTCCTGAACACTGAAGCTTTCTTT. This sequence encodes CASSNPGVLNTEAFF.

The chain is built from TRBV19 and TRBJ2-1; D might be TRBD1 (5 bases). V was clipped by 7 bases and J by 7 bases, with 11 bases between them. This CDR3 has 12 amino acids. The germline V gene encodes CDR1 LNHDA and CDR2 SQIVND (reference sequence). The CDR3 DNA reads TGTGCCAGTAAGGGGCAGAGGAATGAGCAGTTCTTC. Its translation is CASKGQRNEQFF.

The genes are TRBV14 and TRBJ1-2; TRBD1 matches at 11 bases. V trimming: 4 bases; J trimming: 7 bases; junction bases outside the gene matches: 11. The length of the CDR3 is 16 residues. Germline-derived CDR1 and CDR2 are SGHDN and FVKESK. The CDR3: CASSLAGTGGFAGYTF. CDR3 DNA: TGTGCCAGCAGCCTAGCCGGGACAGGGGGTTTTGCTGGCTACACCTTC.

V and J are TRBV6-5 and TRBJ1-1, with D perhaps TRBD1 (5 bases). CDR1 MNHEY and CDR2 SVGAGI come from the germline V gene. The CDR3 sequence is 15 residues long. Trimming took 5 bases from V and 2 from J, leaving 15 bases between them. As DNA, the CDR3 is TGTGCCAGCAGTCGACCTCCGGGACCAAACACTGAAGCTTTCTTT. Its protein is CASSRPPGPNTEAFF.

The chain recombines TRBV27 with TRBJ2-1; D not resolved. The V gene's germline CDR1 is MNHEY and CDR2 SMNVEV (reference sequence). This CDR3 has 13 amino acids. Between the trimmed V and J ends, which lost 4 bases and 6 bases, there was a span of 10 bases. For the CDR3, the DNA is TGTGCCAGCAGTTCACCAGTCCCCAATGAGCAGTTCTTC. As protein: CASSSPVPNEQFF.